This TCR beta chain was found in a study of OX40 agonist ivuxolimab in advanced cancers. Regarding the research as a whole: Ivuxolimab, which targeted the costimulatory receptor OX40 (CD134), was an agonistic, fully human IgG2 monoclonal antibody. Three dose-escalation patients achieved partial responses, one with hepatocellular carcinoma and two with cutaneous melanoma. Intravenous ivuxolimab was administered to patients every 2 weeks at six dose levels: 0.01, 0.1, 0.3, 1.5, 3 and 10 mg/kg. The dose-escalation cohort was about 83% male with a mean age of around 64 years, ranging from 23 to 79. Prior anti-PD-1, anti-PD-L1 or anti-CTLA-4 therapy was permitted, and 30% to 50% of dose-escalation patients had received checkpoint inhibitors. The purpose of peripheral TCRbeta sequencing was to test whether ivuxolimab changed TCR sequence diversity and led to clonal T-cell expansion. The paper reports the monotherapy dose-escalation portion (N = 52 patients) of the phase I ivuxolimab trial. Among the roughly 52 dose-escalation patients, around 19 had hepatocellular carcinoma, some 15 melanoma, 9 renal cell carcinoma and 9 head and neck cancer. Results and caveats for the whole study, not just this receptor: After ivuxolimab, expanded clones were on average more numerous among CD8+ T cells than among CD4+ T cells. At doses from 0.1 to 3.0 mg/kg, clonal expansion was seen in both CD4+ and CD8+ blood T cells between baseline and week 6. Partial responders in the 0.1-3.0 mg/kg groups had among the lowest normalized peripheral clonal expansion, especially among CD8+ T cells. Antigen specificity was not determined for the clonally expanded peripheral T cells. Low levels of normalized T-cell clonal expansion were also seen in some nonresponding patients.

Patients with a history of autoimmune disease or receiving systemic immunosuppression were excluded from the trial. Peripheral blood for TCR sequencing was collected from all dose cohorts at baseline, on cycle 4 day 1, and on cycle 7 day 1. The samples were drawn from a first-in-human, open-label, multicenter phase I dose-escalation trial of ivuxolimab. Adults with locally advanced or metastatic melanoma, renal cell, hepatocellular, or head and neck squamous cell carcinoma were enrolled in the trial. CD4+ and CD8+ T cells were sorted separately from peripheral blood before TCR sequencing. For sequencing of the TCRbeta CDR3 region, genomic DNA was extracted from the sorted cells. The immunoSEQ Assay was used for sequencing of TCRbeta CDR3 regions. In its TCRdb copy, this immuneACCESS table keeps in-frame sequences only and misses some clones. Where compared with another copy, unresolved V genes explain less than half of these, and the others have no known cause. The sample yields about 20,000 clones; around three quarters were counted once. The ten biggest clones cover about 20% of the sample.

The germline V gene (reference sequence) gives CDR1 as SEHNR and CDR2 as FQNEAQ. V is reduced by 7 bases and J by 0 bases, leaving a spacing of 10 bases between them. Reading from cysteine to phenylalanine, the CDR3 counts 14 amino acids. Just CDR3 DNA is preserved here, 42 bases in frame from base 1. This clone came up once. Its target antigen remains unknown. No per-base quality is available; no much larger clone lies one base away. This chain is built from TRBV7-9 and TRBJ1-3, and TRBD1 may be the D gene, going by 5 matching bases. Source: CD4+ or CD8+ T cells sorted from blood, taken in a trial of the OX40 agonist ivuxolimab. This TCR came from an adult with an advanced solid tumor such as melanoma, head and neck, liver or kidney cancer. The CDR3 region has the sequence CASTDSNSGNTIYF. The sequenced DNA: TGTGCCAGCACCGACAGCAACTCTGGAAACACCATATATTTT.